The 11 T cell receptor beta chains below were found in one sample sequenced in a study of T cell responses to AZD1222 COVID-19 vaccine. Here immunoSEQ multiplex PCR was the method, and the copy in TCRdb shows in-frame clones only, minus some. The sample yields around 180,000 clones, 90% seen once. This sample comprised peripheral blood, obtained on day 0 of AZD1222 vaccination. The source of these receptors is an adult in good health.

The rearrangement joins TRBV19 to TRBJ1-1; D possibly corresponds to TRBD1 (5 bases). The CDR3 has 16 residues. The V end lost 3 bases, the J end lost 4 bases, and 18 bases lay between the germline ends. Germline V lookup: CDR1 LNHDA, CDR2 SQIVND (reference sequence). The CDR3 sequence: CASSMGRERGSTEAFF. The DNA of the CDR3 is TGTGCCAGTAGTATGGGACGGGAGAGAGGGAGCACTGAAGCTTTCTTT.

This chain connects TRBV19 to TRBJ2-3, with TRBD2 identical over 8 bases. Unmatched junction bases numbered 7, after V lost 4 bases and J lost 4 bases. Germline V lookup: CDR1 LNHDA, CDR2 SQIVND (reference sequence). The CDR3 length is 15 residues. The CDR3 sequence: CASSTQRGNSDTQYF. CDR3 in DNA: TGTGCCAGTAGTACCCAGCGGGGGAACTCAGATACGCAGTATTTT.

The chain joins TRBV27 to TRBJ2-1, with D possibly matching TRBD1 (5 bases). Germline-derived CDR1 and CDR2 are MNHEY and SMNVEV (reference sequence). This CDR3 is 14 amino acids long. V lost 2 bases to trimming and J lost 0 bases, with 5 bases between them. This CDR3 is CASSLTGSYNEQFF. CDR3 nucleotides: TGTGCCAGCAGTTTAACAGGCTCCTACAATGAGCAGTTCTTC.

The rearrangement links TRBV29-1 to TRBJ1-5; 7 bases are a match to TRBD1. The CDR3 runs to 13 residues. The junction had 4 bases not matched to a gene; V was cut back by 6 bases and J by 2 bases. Germline values: CDR1 SQVTM, CDR2 ANQGSEA. Written as DNA, the CDR3 is TGCAGCGTCGACAGGGAGGGCAATCAGCCCCAGCATTTT. This sequence encodes CSVDREGNQPQHF.

The V gene is TRBV3-1 (or the pseudogene TRBV3-2), the J gene TRBJ1-2; TRBD1 agrees at 9 bases. CDR1 and CDR2 from the germline V gene are LGHDT and YNNKEL (reference sequence). The CDR3 loop spans 15 amino acids. The V and J ends lost 3 bases and 1 base, in that order; junction bases with no gene match: 3. CDR3 in amino acids: CASSQGQGGNYGYTF. Written as DNA, the CDR3 is TGTGCCAGCAGCCAGGGACAGGGAGGTAACTATGGCTACACCTTC.

This rearrangement joins TRBV7-9 to TRBJ1-2; 8 nucleotides match TRBD1. Germline V gene lookup returns CDR1 SEHNR and CDR2 FQNEAQ (reference sequence). CDR3 size: 16 residues. The V gene end was trimmed by 5 bases and the J gene end by 4 bases; junction bases not matched to a gene: 12. CDR3 amino acids: CASSQPPGGLFYGYTF. As DNA, the CDR3 is TGTGCCAGCAGCCAACCCCCAGGGGGCTTATTCTATGGCTACACCTTC.

The V gene is TRBV19, the J gene TRBJ1-3; D ambiguous. The CDR3 has 17 amino acids. Germline CDR1 and CDR2: LNHDA and SQIVND (reference sequence). V lost 7 bases and J 0 bases, leaving 19 bases between the germline ends. CDR3 loop: CASNTIRTTVSGNTIYF. The CDR3 nucleotides read TGTGCCAGTAACACCATTCGGACCACGGTCTCTGGAAACACCATATATTTT.

The chain recombines TRBV19 with TRBJ2-3, with 7 bases matching TRBD1. Per germline, CDR1 LNHDA and CDR2 SQIVND (reference sequence). There are 14 residues in the CDR3. V lost 7 bases to trimming and J lost 5 bases; unmatched junction nucleotides: 9. CDR3 region: CASKGTASGDTQYF. Written as DNA, the CDR3 is TGTGCCAGTAAGGGGACAGCGTCGGGAGATACGCAGTATTTT. The full variable domain, rest sourced from reference TRBV19 and TRBJ2-3, is DGGITQSPKYLFRKEGQNVTLSCEQNLNHDAMYWYRQDPGQGLRLIYYSQIVNDFQKGDIAEGYSVSREKKESFPLTVTSAQKNPTAFYLCASKGTASGDTQYFGPGTRLTVL.

This clone was detected once. The chain links TRBV7-2 to TRBJ1-3; D may be TRBD1 (5 bases). The CDR3 length is 12 residues. The V end lost 8 bases, the J end lost 8 bases, and 13 bases lay between the germline ends. Germline V gene sequence: CDR1 SGHTA, CDR2 FQGNSA. The CDR3 reads CASRAGGDTIYF. The DNA of the CDR3 is TGTGCCAGCCGGGCCGGGGGAGACACCATATATTTT.

The rearrangement joins TRBV7-9 to TRBJ2-2; 9 positions match TRBD1. Germline V gives CDR1 SEHNR, CDR2 FQNEAQ (reference sequence). CDR3 size: 14 residues. V was pared by 7 bases and J by 5 bases, with 5 bases of the junction left unmatched. CDR3 coding DNA: TGTGCCAGCAACCCAGGGACAGGGACCGGGGAGCTGTTTTTT. It specifies CASNPGTGTGELFF.

This clone was detected only a few times. The chain combines TRBV2 with TRBJ1-5, with TRBD1 identical over 8 bases. Germline trimming cut 2 bases from V and 2 bases from J; bases unmatched to any gene: 11. Germline assignment: CDR1 SNHLY and CDR2 FYNNEI. This CDR3 has 18 residues. The CDR3 loop reads CASSETWTGLKGNQPQHF. DNA of the CDR3: TGTGCCAGCAGTGAAACCTGGACAGGGCTCAAGGGCAATCAGCCCCAGCATTTT.